Below are 18 T cell receptor beta chains sequenced from a single sample in a study of blood T cell repertoires in COVID-19. Only in-frame clones appear in the TCRdb table, and some are missing; sequencing was by immunoSEQ multiplex PCR. In the table there are about 200,000 clones, approximately 82% of which are singletons. Specimen: peripheral blood. The receptors here all came from a human donor in a cohort sampled during active COVID-19.

The CDR3: CAISDSGIRPYEQYF. The CDR3 DNA reads as TGTGCCATCAGTGATAGCGGGATTCGGCCCTACGAGCAGTACTTC. This chain connects TRBV10-3 to TRBJ2-7, with 8 bases that match TRBD2. CDR3 length: 15 amino acids. With V trimmed by 3 bases and J by 2 bases, 6 bases remained unmatched. Germline-derived CDR1 and CDR2 are ENHRY and SYGVKD.

This clone has only one observation. The chain employs TRBV19 and TRBJ1-1; 7 bases align to TRBD1. The CDR3 is made up of 13 amino acids. Trimming took 6 bases from V and 3 from J; bases not matched to a gene: 4. CDR1 is LNHDA, CDR2 SQIVND, per germline (reference sequence). This chain's CDR3 is CASSLQGDTEAFF. The CDR3 coding sequence is TGTGCCAGTAGCCTTCAGGGGGACACTGAAGCTTTCTTT.

The chain combines TRBV28 with TRBJ1-2, with 7 bases aligning to TRBD1. The V segment lost 4 bases and the J segment 6 bases; nucleotides outside the gene matches: 11. CDR3 length: 15 amino acids. Germline-derived CDR1 and CDR2 are MDHEN and SYDVKM. The CDR3 protein is CASSSLRGHLNGYTF. The CDR3 nucleotides read TGTGCCAGCAGTTCGCTAAGGGGGCATCTTAATGGCTACACCTTC.

The chain employs TRBV15 and TRBJ2-7; the match to TRBD2 covers 9 bases. The germline gives CDR1 LNHNV, CDR2 YYDKDF (reference sequence). CDR3 length equals 17 residues. The V segment lost 0 bases and the J segment 5 bases; nucleotides outside the gene matches: 11. CDR3 sequence reads: CATSRDGAASGIHEQYF. As DNA, the CDR3 is TGTGCCACCAGCAGAGATGGAGCAGCTAGCGGGATCCACGAGCAGTACTTC.

The J gene is TRBJ2-3, the V gene TRBV5-6; D is perhaps TRBD2 (7 bases). The V end lost 6 bases, the J end lost 8 bases, and 16 bases lay between the germline ends. The length of the CDR3 is 13 residues. Looked up from germline, CDR1 is SGHDT and CDR2 is YYEEEE. CDR3 in amino acids: CASTEGGAGTQYF. CDR3 nucleotides: TGTGCCAGCACCGAGGGGGGGGCAGGTACGCAGTATTTT.

The rearrangement links TRBV27 to TRBJ1-1; TRBD1 matches 8 bases. Germline CDR1 and CDR2: MNHEY and SMNVEV (reference sequence). V gave up 5 bases and J gave up 1 base; unmatched junction bases: 9. The CDR3 has 16 amino acids. CDR3 nucleotide sequence: TGTGCCAGCAGTAAAGGGACAGGACCATCGAACACTGAAGCTTTCTTT. Residues: CASSKGTGPSNTEAFF.

The chain combines TRBV23-1 with TRBJ2-7; perhaps TRBD1 as D (5 bases). TRBV23-1 is given ORF status, its function remaining uncertain. The CDR3 runs to 15 residues. Trimming took off 0 bases at V and 4 bases at J, with 13 bases between the two ends. CDR3 DNA sequence: TGCGCCAGCAGTCAATCTATCAGGGCGTATTACGAGCAGTACTTC. Its protein is CASSQSIRAYYEQYF.

This chain uses TRBV4-1 with TRBJ2-3; D call uncertain. Germline values: CDR1 MGHRA, CDR2 YSYEKL. CDR3 length: 16 amino acids. Trimming stripped 4 bases from V and 2 bases from J, with 16 bases between. CDR3 DNA: TGCGCCAGCAGCCCCCCGGCGGTCCCCATCACAGATACGCAGTATTTT. It specifies CASSPPAVPITDTQYF.

The chain is built from TRBV7-9 and TRBJ2-3; 8 bases map to TRBD1. Germline loops: CDR1 SEHNR, CDR2 FQNEAQ (reference sequence). Losses at the gene ends were 2 bases for V and 5 bases for J; bases not matched to a gene: 9. This CDR3 comprises 16 residues. The CDR3 protein is CASSLFGQGLRDTQYF. CDR3 in DNA: TGTGCCAGCAGCTTATTCGGACAGGGACTTCGAGATACGCAGTATTTT.

J is TRBJ2-7 and V is TRBV5-6; 10 bases fit TRBD2. The junction had 8 bases not matched to a gene; V was cut back by 2 bases and J by 6 bases. The germline V gene encodes CDR1 SGHDT and CDR2 YYEEEE. This CDR3 region has 15 residues. The CDR3 here is CASSFASGRGFEQYF. As DNA, the CDR3 is TGTGCCAGCAGCTTTGCTAGCGGGAGAGGGTTCGAGCAGTACTTC.

V is TRBV20-1 and J is TRBJ1-1; D is unclear. The CDR3 loop spans 11 amino acids. Trimming took 6 bases from V and 4 from J, leaving 9 bases between them. CDR1 is DFQATT, CDR2 SNEGSKA, per germline (reference sequence). The CDR3 DNA reads TGCAGTGCCCCCCCCGGCACTGAAGCTTTCTTT. This gives the protein CSAPPGTEAFF.

The chain employs TRBV30 and TRBJ1-2; 8 nucleotides match TRBD1. This CDR3 has 16 residues. The V and J ends lost 6 bases and 6 bases, in that order; junction bases with no gene match: 18. Germline loops: CDR1 GTSNPN, CDR2 SVGIG (reference sequence). The CDR3 here is CACDRGTGLIGDGYTF. DNA of the CDR3: TGTGCCTGCGATAGGGGGACAGGCCTGATCGGGGATGGCTACACCTTC.

This rearrangement joins TRBV11-2 to TRBJ2-1; the D gene could be TRBD1 or TRBD2 (5 bases each). This CDR3 comprises 16 residues. Between the trimmed V and J ends, which lost 5 bases and 7 bases, there was a span of 21 bases. In germline, CDR1 is SGHAT, CDR2 FQNNGV. CDR3 loop: CASSLARTLRGNEQFF. DNA for the CDR3: TGTGCCAGCAGCCTAGCTAGGACACTTCGAGGAAATGAGCAGTTCTTC.

In this sample, this clone turned up a few times. V and J are TRBV19 and TRBJ2-6, with no clear D. This CDR3 has 15 residues. Trimming left V 5 bases short and J 2 bases short, with 10 bases between. The germline CDR1 and CDR2 sequences are LNHDA and SQIVND (reference sequence). The CDR3 spells CASSLHDTGANVLTF. In DNA, the CDR3 is TGTGCCAGTAGTCTCCATGACACTGGGGCCAACGTCCTGACTTTC.

V and J are TRBV9 and TRBJ2-1; 9 bases are a match to TRBD2. CDR1 is SGDLS, CDR2 YYNGEE, per germline. This CDR3 has 15 residues. V dropped 4 bases and J dropped 4; count of bases not matched to a gene: 6. CDR3: CASSPSGRQYNEQFF. CDR3 DNA: TGTGCCAGCAGCCCAAGCGGGAGGCAGTACAATGAGCAGTTCTTC.

The rearrangement joins TRBV5-5 to TRBJ2-3; 11 positions agree with TRBD1. With V trimmed by 4 bases and J by 4 bases, 17 bases remained unmatched. Germline CDR1 reads SGHKS; CDR2 reads YYEKEE (reference sequence). The CDR3 sequence is 19 residues long. The CDR3 reads CASSIYRAPGTGGADTQYF. CDR3 coding DNA: TGTGCCAGCAGCATCTATCGGGCCCCCGGGACAGGGGGGGCAGATACGCAGTATTTT.

CDR3 protein: CASSLGTVGSHEQYF. As DNA, the CDR3 is TGCGCCAGCAGTCTCGGGACAGTGGGTTCTCACGAGCAGTACTTC. This sequence joins TRBV10-1 and TRBJ2-7, with 7 positions matching TRBD1. CDR1 and CDR2 (germline): WNHNN, SYGVQD (reference sequence). The length of the CDR3 is 15 residues. After removal of 5 bases from V and 5 bases from J, the junction contained 12 bases not matched to a gene.

This clone showed up just a few times. This rearrangement joins TRBV5-1 to TRBJ2-4, with D possibly matching TRBD1 (6 bases). The CDR3 covers 12 residues. The germline CDR1 and CDR2 sequences are SGHRS and YFSETQ. V lost 4 bases and J lost 8, with 10 bases in between. This CDR3 is CASSRDKDIQYF. CDR3 nucleotides: TGCGCCAGCAGCAGGGACAAGGACATTCAGTACTTC. Full variable domain (rest looked up from reference TRBV5-1 and TRBJ2-4): KAGVTQTPRYLIKTRGQQVTLSCSPISGHRSVSWYQQTPGQGLQFLFEYFSETQRNKGNFPGRFSGRQFSNSRSEMNVSTLELGDSALYLCASSRDKDIQYFGAGTRLSVL.